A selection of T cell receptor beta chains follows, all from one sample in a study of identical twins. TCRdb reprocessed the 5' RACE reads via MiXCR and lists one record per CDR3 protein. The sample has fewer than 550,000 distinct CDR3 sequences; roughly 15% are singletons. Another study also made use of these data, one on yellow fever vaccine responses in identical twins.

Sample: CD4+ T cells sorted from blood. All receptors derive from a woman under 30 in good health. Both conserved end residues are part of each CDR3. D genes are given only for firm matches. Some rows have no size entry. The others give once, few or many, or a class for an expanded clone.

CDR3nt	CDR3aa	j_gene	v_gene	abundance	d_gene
TGTGCCAGCAGTCACGCCAGGGGGGGGCTCAGCTCCTACGAGCAGTACTTC	CASSHARGGLSSYEQYF	TRBJ2-7	TRBV6-5	-	-
TGTGCCAGCACCAGCCGGGTCTACGAGCAGTACTTC	CASTSRVYEQYF	TRBJ2-7	TRBV6-2/TRBV6-3	once	-
TGTGCCAGCTCACCCCCTGTTTTAGGGACAGATACGCAGTATTTT	CASSPPVLGTDTQYF	TRBJ2-3	TRBV18	few	-
TGCGCCAGCGCCCCCGGGACTAGCTCCTACGAGCAGTACTTC	CASAPGTSSYEQYF	TRBJ2-7	TRBV5-1	few	TRBD2
TGTGCCAGCAGACTAGGGGGCTTTTCTGGCTACACCTTC	CASRLGGFSGYTF	TRBJ1-2	TRBV12-3/TRBV12-4	few	TRBD1
TGTGCCAGCAGCTTGGGGCTAGCGGGAGGGATTGAGCAGTTCTTC	CASSLGLAGGIEQFF	TRBJ2-1	TRBV5-8	few	TRBD2
TGTGCCAGCAGTGAACTTCAGGGGACCTACGAGCAGTACTTC	CASSELQGTYEQYF	TRBJ2-7	TRBV6-1	-	-
TGTGCCAGCAGCCATGCGGACGGCGAGCAGTACTTC	CASSHADGEQYF	TRBJ2-7	TRBV3-1	-	-
TGTGCCAGCAGCCCCGTTGCGGGGAAGGTCACTGAAGCTTTCTTT	CASSPVAGKVTEAFF	TRBJ1-1	TRBV7-9	few	-
TGTGCCAGCAGCCAATACAGGGGGACATTTCGAGAGACCCAGTACTTC	CASSQYRGTFRETQYF	TRBJ2-5	TRBV3-1	many	TRBD1
TGTGCCACCAGTGCGGTGGGCAACCTGGACGAGCAGTTCTTC	CATSAVGNLDEQFF	TRBJ2-1	TRBV24-1	few	-
TGCAGCGTTCAGGGGGCTACTAACTCCTACAATGAGCAGTTCTTC	CSVQGATNSYNEQFF	TRBJ2-1	TRBV29-1	many	TRBD1
TGCAGTGCTAGAGACCAGATTACGATGGATACGCAGTATTTT	CSARDQITMDTQYF	TRBJ2-3	TRBV20-1	-	-
TGTGCCAGCAGTTCCCGGACAGGGCGTACTGAAGCTTTCTTT	CASSSRTGRTEAFF	TRBJ1-1	TRBV6-5	few	TRBD1
TGCAGTGCTAGAGGGGGGCGTGGGAGCAATCAGCCCCAGCATTTT	CSARGGRGSNQPQHF	TRBJ1-5	TRBV20-1	-	-
TGTGCCACCGGAGTTGGGACCAGGAGCTCCTACAATGAGCAGTTCTTC	CATGVGTRSSYNEQFF	TRBJ2-1	TRBV15	few	-